This section outlines one T cell receptor (beta chain) sequence together with its context. What antigen it recognizes has not been identified. It has no much larger one-base neighbor in the sample; base qualities were not kept. This specimen's time point label, interpreted: about 28 days (+/-7) after the second vaccine dose. What this sample's treatment or condition label stands for: meningococcal conjugate vaccine given as trial control. Samples from vaccinated people were obtained from the UK trials COV001 and COV002, which included a single-blind randomized controlled phase 2/3 trial of AZD1222 (ChAdOx1 nCoV-19) in healthy adults. For TCRbeta chain sequencing, PBMC samples were collected from trial participants at day 0 and at day 28 after the second dose. The CDR3 regions of human TCRbeta chains were subjected to immunosequencing. In the authors' own workflow: TCRs in the repertoires were matched against a reference library of SARS-CoV-2-specific TCRs that had been generated with the MIRA antigen-specificity platform. Breadth was defined as the fraction of unique TCRs that were SARS-CoV-2-associated, and depth was defined as the fraction of total T cells that were SARS-CoV-2-associated. Each spike-specific TCR was assigned to its reactive spike region and to a CD4 or CD8 class using the MIRA data. Log10-transformed breadth and depth values were compared by one-way ANOVA with Sidak's multiple comparisons tests. TCRdb retrieved this table from immuneACCESS and kept in-frame rearrangements only. Not all clones are present; in checked studies, unresolved V genes account for under half, and no reason is known for the remainder. V and J calls plus clone size are reproduced from that table; the DNA served to infer D and trimming. The sample contains about 140,000 clones, roughly 90% of them found a single time. The ten largest clones represent about 5% of the sample.

The CDR3 goes from the cysteine to the phenylalanine over 13 residues. Only the CDR3 DNA is retained, 39 bases long and in frame from the first base. The V and J ends are trimmed by 6 bases and 3 bases, leaving 9 bases between them. The germline V gene yields MNHEY for CDR1 and SVGAGI for CDR2. This entry belongs to a study of T cell responses to AZD1222 COVID-19 vaccine (dated by TCRdb to about 2021). Broadly, across the study: TCR sequencing covered fewer than 250 trial participants: about 210 given two doses of AZD1222 and around 25 given two doses of MenACWY control vaccine. Trial participants were enrolled by age into subgroups of 18-55, 56-69 and 70-plus years, and around 150, 28 and 57 TCR-sequenced participants, respectively, were included in these subgroups.

What the study reported, not specific to this receptor: Spike-specific TCR breadth and depth rose significantly after two AZD1222 doses compared with day 0 and with MenACWY recipients. Participants were mostly white British and included more females than males, and it was suggested by the authors that clonal diversity may have been underestimated. Only five to seven AZD1222 recipients were SARS-CoV-2 seropositive at baseline, limiting conclusions about previously exposed vaccinees. In the small 56-69-year group, the increase in depth fell short of significance, most likely because of low power. Because no day 14 peak-response samples were available, the repertoires could be characterized only after the peak T cell response. Vaccine-associated CD4 TCRs spanned the whole spike protein, with dominant responses in regions 160-218 and 743-854. Reportedly, close to half of the unique spike-specific TCRs recognized epitopes lying outside the regions that are mutated in the B.1.351 and B.1.1.7 variants.

The source is an adult who received the MenACWY meningococcal vaccine as a control. Recombination connected TRBV6-5 to TRBJ1-5, with the D gene not confidently named. The sequenced sample was peripheral blood, obtained 28 days after the second dose of the MenACWY control vaccine. The CDR3 reads as follows: CASRVDLNQPQHF. Here is the DNA: TGTGCCAGCAGGGTTGACCTCAATCAGCCCCAGCATTTT.